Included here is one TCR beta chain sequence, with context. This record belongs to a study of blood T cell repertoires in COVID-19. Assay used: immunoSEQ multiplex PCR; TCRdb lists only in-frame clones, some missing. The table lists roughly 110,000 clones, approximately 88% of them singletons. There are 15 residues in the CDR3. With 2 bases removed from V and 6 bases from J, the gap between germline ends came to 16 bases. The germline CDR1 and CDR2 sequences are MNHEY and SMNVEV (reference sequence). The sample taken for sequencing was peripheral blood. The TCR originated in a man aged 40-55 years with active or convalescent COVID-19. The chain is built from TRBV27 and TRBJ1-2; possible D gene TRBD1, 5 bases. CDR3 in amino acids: CASSLLRDWEDGYTF. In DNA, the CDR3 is TGTGCCAGCAGTTTACTTAGGGACTGGGAGGATGGCTACACCTTC.